The 25 T cell receptor beta chains below all came from one sample that was sequenced in a study of naive and memory T cell subsets. Amplification of ligated cDNA took four PCR rounds with SP2 and nested alpha and beta constant primers. In TCRdb, the 5' RACE reads were re-called with MiXCR into one record per CDR3 protein. Of over 45,000 distinct CDR3 sequences in the sample, approximately 4.5% are singletons; the top ten hold around 0.84%. A UMI-containing oligonucleotide was joined by 3' ligation to the TCR cDNA template. These receptors originate from a female donor in good health.

This clonotype was seen many times. This rearrangement joins TRBV28 to TRBJ2-7; the match to TRBD2 covers 15 bases. CDR1 and CDR2 (germline): MDHEN, SYDVKM. The V segment lost 8 bases and the J segment 3 bases; nucleotides outside the gene matches: 11. This CDR3 comprises 17 residues. CDR3 nucleotide sequence: TGTGCCAGCGCCCCGGGACTAGCGGGAGGCACCTTCTACGAGCAGTACTTC. Its translation: CASAPGLAGGTFYEQYF.

This clonotype was observed many times. The chain recombines TRBV28 with TRBJ1-6; D is possibly TRBD1 (6 bases). The germline CDR1 and CDR2 sequences are MDHEN and SYDVKM. The CDR3 contains 16 residues. Trimming shortened V by 3 bases and J by 6 bases, and 15 bases separated the two germline ends. The CDR3 region is CASSFVRGLTNSPLHF. CDR3 coding DNA: TGTGCCAGCAGTTTCGTCCGGGGGCTTACTAATTCACCCCTCCACTTT.

Turning to this clonotype: This may come from a read error, since a much larger clone is one base off. No conserved phenylalanine or tryptophan is present at the end of the CDR3, so a read error is the likely explanation. The rearrangement uses TRBV11-2 and TRBJ2-1, with TRBD2 identical over 9 bases. The CDR3 runs to 13 residues. Germline lookup yields CDR1 SGHAT and CDR2 FQNNGV. With V trimmed by 5 bases and J by 7 bases, 3 bases remained unmatched. The chain's CDR3 is CASSRGLANEQFL. As DNA, the CDR3 is TGTGCCAGCAGCCGCGGACTAGCGAATGAGCAGTTCCTC.

This clonotype was recorded a few times. This sequence joins TRBV6-1 and TRBJ2-6; TRBD1 might be the D (6 bases). Per germline, CDR1 MNHNS and CDR2 SASEGT. The V end was cut by 5 bases, the J end by 0 bases, with 20 bases between. This CDR3 is 19 amino acids long. The CDR3 DNA sequence: TGTGCCAGCAGTCTCCGTGCGAGGGGGTTTCCCTCTGGGGCCAACGTCCTGACTTTC. As protein: CASSLRARGFPSGANVLTF.

This clonotype was seen ten or more times. The chain carries TRBV6-6 and TRBJ2-3, with D perhaps matching TRBD2 (5 bases). The CDR3 is 16 residues long. Germline CDR1 is MNHNY and CDR2 is SVGAGI (reference sequence). Between the trimmed V and J ends, which lost 2 bases and 5 bases, there was a span of 17 bases. The CDR3, as DNA: TGTGCCAGCAGTTACGACGTTAGAGGGATGGAAGATACGCAGTATTTT. It translates to CASSYDVRGMEDTQYF.

This clonotype was counted ten times or more. This rearrangement joins TRBV7-8 to TRBJ1-5; 8 bases agree with TRBD1. CDR3 length: 15 residues. Germline CDR1 and CDR2: SGHVS and FQNEAQ. The V and J ends lost 5 bases and 1 base, in that order; junction bases with no gene match: 4. The CDR3 nucleotides are TGTGCCAGCAGCATTAGACAGGGGAGCAATCAGCCCCAGCATTTT. Translation gives CASSIRQGSNQPQHF.

This clonotype was seen repeatedly, ten times or more. The chain links TRBV25-1 to TRBJ2-5; 15 bases agree with TRBD2. J lost 4 bases, V lost 4 bases, and 10 bases had no gene match. The germline CDR1 and CDR2 sequences are MGHDK and SYGVNS. The CDR3 has 18 residues. The CDR3 bases are TGTGCCAGCAGTGCGGGACTAGCGGGAGGCCCGGGGGGAGAGACCCAGTACTTC. This sequence encodes CASSAGLAGGPGGETQYF.

This clonotype was seen repeatedly, ten times or more. The V and J genes are TRBV30 and TRBJ2-5; D is uncertain. The germline V gene encodes CDR1 GTSNPN and CDR2 SVGIG (reference sequence). V was trimmed by 4 bases and J by 2 bases, leaving 8 bases between them. There are 12 residues in the CDR3. DNA for the CDR3: TGTGCCTGGACGGCTAGTCAAGAGACCCAGTACTTC. This gives the protein CAWTASQETQYF.

This clonotype was observed at least ten times. V is TRBV18 and J is TRBJ2-1; 13 nucleotides align to TRBD2. The J segment lost 8 bases and the V segment lost 5 bases, leaving 6 bases of the junction unmatched. The germline CDR1 and CDR2 sequences are KGHSH and LQKENI. This CDR3 is 15 amino acids long. This CDR3 reads CASSSITSGRDEQFF. CDR3 nucleotides: TGTGCCAGCTCATCGATAACTAGCGGGAGGGATGAGCAGTTCTTC.

This clonotype was seen repeatedly, ten times or more. V usage is TRBV29-1 and J usage is TRBJ2-1, with 8 bases identical to TRBD2. Germline CDR1 reads SQVTM; CDR2 reads ANQGSEA. The CDR3 length is 13 residues. The CDR3 DNA sequence: TGCACCGTCCCGGGGACTAGCTACAATGAGCAGTTCTTC. Protein product: CTVPGTSYNEQFF.

The chain is built from TRBV19 and TRBJ2-5, with 9 bases aligning to TRBD1. With V trimmed by 6 bases and J by 5 bases, 7 bases remained unmatched. CDR1 and CDR2 (germline): LNHDA, SQIVND (reference sequence). There are 14 residues in the CDR3. The CDR3 DNA is TGTGCCAGTAGACAACAGGGGGCCGGGGAGACCCAGTACTTC. Translating gives CASRQQGAGETQYF. Full variable domain (rest looked up from reference TRBV19 and TRBJ2-5): DGGITQSPKYLFRKEGQNVTLSCEQNLNHDAMYWYRQDPGQGLRLIYYSQIVNDFQKGDIAEGYSVSREKKESFPLTVTSAQKNPTAFYLCASRQQGAGETQYFGPGTRLLVL.

There are many counts of this clonotype. V usage is TRBV28 and J usage is TRBJ2-7; either TRBD1 or TRBD2 may supply D (5 bases each). Germline V gene data show CDR1 as MDHEN and CDR2 as SYDVKM. Trimming shortened V by 3 bases and J by 0 bases, and 9 bases separated the two germline ends. CDR3 length: 14 residues. The chain's CDR3 is CASSFEGSSYEQYF. Written as DNA, the CDR3 is TGTGCCAGCAGTTTTGAGGGGAGCTCCTACGAGCAGTACTTC.

This clonotype was counted ten times or more. The CDR3 coding sequence is TGTGCCAGCAGCCCCATCCCCCAAGACTCTGGGGCCAACGTCCTGACTTTC. Its protein product is CASSPIPQDSGANVLTF. The genes are TRBV7-2 and TRBJ2-6; D unresolved. This CDR3 comprises 17 residues. Per germline, CDR1 SGHTA and CDR2 FQGNSA. Trimming took off 5 bases at V and 0 bases at J, with 14 bases between the two ends.

In its sample, this clonotype was seen many times. The genes are TRBV6-5 and TRBJ2-7, with D possibly matching TRBD2 (5 bases). The CDR3 spans 14 residues. V lost 0 bases, J lost 3 bases, and 9 bases lay in between. Per germline, CDR1 MNHEY and CDR2 SVGAGI. CDR3 protein: CASSYSERYYEQYF. The DNA of the CDR3 is TGTGCCAGCAGTTACTCTGAGCGGTACTACGAGCAGTACTTC.

The sample holds many counts of this clonotype. CDR3 sequence: CASSLRGEKLFF. CDR3 nucleotide sequence: TGTGCCAGCAGCCTGCGGGGGGAAAAACTGTTTTTT. This sequence joins TRBV6-5 and TRBJ1-4; D might be TRBD1 (5 bases). The CDR3 has 12 amino acids. The germline V gene has CDR1 MNHEY and CDR2 SVGAGI. Trimming removed 6 bases from V and 8 bases from J, with 10 bases in between.

Many counts were recorded for this clonotype. The chain uses TRBV7-2 and TRBJ1-1, with no clear D. The CDR3 totals 12 residues. Germline CDR1 and CDR2: SGHTA and FQGNSA. V was shortened by 3 bases and J by 7 bases, with 9 bases between the two germline ends. CDR3 residues: CASSFVNFEAFF. The CDR3 DNA reads as TGTGCCAGCAGCTTTGTGAATTTTGAAGCTTTCTTT.

This clonotype was counted many times. V usage is TRBV3-1 and J usage is TRBJ2-7; the D is unclear. V was shortened by 5 bases and J by 4 bases, with 9 bases between the two germline ends. The germline V gene has CDR1 LGHDT and CDR2 YNNKEL (reference sequence). This CDR3 spans 12 amino acids. Here the CDR3 reads CASSESGYEQYF. The CDR3 coding sequence is TGTGCCAGCAGCGAGTCTGGTTACGAGCAGTACTTC.

This clonotype has ten or more counts. This chain connects TRBV27 to TRBJ2-1, with 7 bases that match TRBD2. CDR1 MNHEY and CDR2 SMNVEV come from the germline V gene (reference sequence). The CDR3 has 15 residues. J was trimmed by 8 bases and V by 1 base; bases with no gene match: 8. CDR3 in DNA: TGTGCCAGCAGTTTATTGCCTAGCGGTAGCTATGAGCAGTTCTTC. Its protein is CASSLLPSGSYEQFF.

This clonotype was seen at least ten times. The genes are TRBV29-1 and TRBJ2-2; TRBD2 is a possible D gene (7 bases). The CDR3 length is 14 residues. Germline V lookup: CDR1 SQVTM, CDR2 ANQGSEA. Trimming left V 7 bases short and J 6 bases short, with 18 bases between. The DNA for the CDR3 is TGCAGCGCGGGTGGGGGGGCGAAATCCGGGGAGCTGTTTTTT. Its translation: CSAGGGAKSGELFF.

This clonotype was counted many times. The chain links TRBV20-1 to TRBJ2-7, with 9 bases that match TRBD1. Losses at the gene ends were 1 base for V and 4 bases for J; bases not matched to a gene: 2. Germline V gene sequence: CDR1 DFQATT, CDR2 SNEGSKA (reference sequence). The CDR3 runs to 13 residues. This CDR3 is CSARGDRVYEQYF. The CDR3 region has the DNA TGCAGTGCTAGAGGGGACAGGGTGTACGAGCAGTACTTC.

In its sample, this clonotype was seen many times. The chain employs TRBV28 and TRBJ1-4, with 7 bases that match TRBD1. The CDR3 length is 17 residues. Trimming at V came to 10 bases and at J to 2 bases, leaving 16 bases not matched to a gene. Germline V gene lookup returns CDR1 MDHEN and CDR2 SYDVKM. CDR3 DNA: TGTGCCATCCCAGGGGGGGACGCCCCCCACACTAATGAAAAACTGTTTTTT. Translated: CAIPGGDAPHTNEKLFF.

This clonotype showed up many times. V gene TRBV29-1 combines with J gene TRBJ2-2; D gene unclear. CDR3 length: 11 residues. In germline, CDR1 is SQVTM, CDR2 ANQGSEA. V dropped 7 bases and J dropped 7 bases, with 10 bases sitting between them. The CDR3 region is CSGGRYGELFF. CDR3 in DNA: TGCAGCGGGGGAAGGTACGGGGAGCTGTTTTTT.

This clonotype was found many times. The V and J genes are TRBV27 and TRBJ1-2; TRBD1 is a possible D gene (6 bases). The CDR3 consists of 15 residues. Germline V gene sequence: CDR1 MNHEY, CDR2 SMNVEV (reference sequence). The ends were cut back, 0 bases at V and 8 bases at J, with 16 bases in the middle. CDR3 sequence reads: CASSLSNLQGKGYTF. CDR3 DNA sequence: TGTGCCAGCAGTTTATCGAATTTACAGGGTAAAGGCTACACCTTC.

This clonotype was observed at least ten times. The J gene is TRBJ1-1, the V gene TRBV7-6; no firm D call. The V and J ends lost 0 bases and 0 bases respectively, with 5 bases between them. Germline loops: CDR1 SGHVS, CDR2 FNYEAQ. The CDR3 has 14 amino acids. The DNA for the CDR3 is TGTGCCAGCAGCTTAGCTGGGGTGAACACTGAAGCTTTCTTT. Amino acids: CASSLAGVNTEAFF. Together with reference TRBV7-6 and TRBJ1-1, the CDR3 gives the full variable domain: GAGVSQSPRYKVTKRGQDVALRCDPISGHVSLYWYRQALGQGPEFLTYFNYEAQQDKSGLPNDRFSAERPEGSISTLTIQRTEQRDSAMYRCASSLAGVNTEAFFGQGTRLTVV.

The sample holds many counts of this clonotype. The CDR3 nucleotides are TGTGCCAGCAGTTACTCGTTAAACACTGAAGCTTTCTTT. It yields the protein CASSYSLNTEAFF. The chain has TRBV6-5 and TRBJ1-1; D call uncertain. This CDR3 contains 13 residues. Germline CDR1 and CDR2: MNHEY and SVGAGI. V lost 0 bases to trimming and J lost 2 bases, with 4 bases between them.